The 13 T cell receptor beta chains below were found in one sample sequenced in a study of neurological immune-mediated disorders. TCRdb called the 5' RACE reads again in MiXCR, with one record for every CDR3 protein. Here the sample spans around 47,000 distinct CDR3 sequences, roughly 21% being singletons. Time point reported: technical triplicate 3. Specimen: PBMCs. Receptors were obtained from a man aged 60 to 69 with HTLV-1-associated myelopathy (HAM/TSP).

This clonotype has ten or more counts. This chain links TRBV15 with TRBJ2-2, with D tentatively TRBD1 or TRBD2 (7 bases each). There are 19 residues in the CDR3. Germline assignment: CDR1 LNHNV and CDR2 YYDKDF (reference sequence). Between the trimmed V and J ends, which lost 3 bases and 5 bases, there was a span of 25 bases. CDR3 protein: CATSRGYQGGAQTTGELFF. In nucleotides, the CDR3 is TGTGCCACCAGCAGGGGGTACCAGGGGGGGGCCCAAACAACCGGGGAGCTGTTTTTT.

This clonotype occurred many times. One end of the junction varies from germline; a read error may be responsible. The CDR3 DNA is TGTGCCAGCACCCAAGGGGGCTCGGCCAAAAACATTCAGTACTTC. Its protein is CASTQGGSAKNIQYF. V usage is TRBV4-2 and J usage is TRBJ2-4; 7 positions agree with TRBD1. The length of the CDR3 is 15 residues. The V gene's germline CDR1 is LGHNA and CDR2 YNFKEQ.

This clonotype was counted ten times or more. The chain uses TRBV20-1 and TRBJ2-3; D is ambiguous. This CDR3 spans 10 amino acids. Trimming removed 6 bases at V and 6 bases at J, with 7 bases between. From germline, CDR1 is DFQATT and CDR2 SNEGSKA (reference sequence). CDR3 region: CSALGDTQYF. CDR3 bases: TGCAGTGCCCTCGGGGATACGCAGTATTTT.

This clonotype has ten or more counts. The rearrangement uses TRBV3-1 and TRBJ2-3, with TRBD2 identical over 7 bases. This CDR3 region has 15 residues. Looked up from germline, CDR1 is LGHDT and CDR2 is YNNKEL (reference sequence). V was clipped by 4 bases and J by 2 bases; unmatched bases: 6. The CDR3 DNA sequence: TGTGCCAGCAGCCCCGAAGCGGGGAACACAGATACGCAGTATTTT. Its translation is CASSPEAGNTDTQYF.

The sample holds many counts of this clonotype. V gene TRBV4-2 combines with J gene TRBJ2-2, with 7 bases matching TRBD2. V gave up 4 bases and J gave up 8 bases; unmatched junction bases: 7. The CDR3 has 14 residues. Germline V gene sequence: CDR1 LGHNA, CDR2 YNFKEQ. The CDR3 region has the DNA TGTGCCAGCAGCCCCAGGACTAGTAGAGGGGAGCTGTTTTTT. Protein product: CASSPRTSRGELFF.

This clonotype was picked up many times. The chain combines TRBV10-3 with TRBJ2-5; TRBD2 aligns across 8 bases. The CDR3 sequence is 14 residues long. Trimming took 6 bases from V and 5 from J; bases not matched to a gene: 8. Germline V gene data show CDR1 as ENHRY and CDR2 as SYGVKD. The CDR3: CAISGGGRTETQYF. The CDR3 nucleotides are TGTGCCATCAGCGGGGGGGGCCGGACGGAGACCCAGTACTTC.

There are a few counts of this clonotype. The chain links TRBV7-2 to TRBJ2-5; D gene ambiguous. The V and J ends lost 3 bases and 2 bases respectively, with 10 bases between them. Per germline, CDR1 SGHTA and CDR2 FQGNSA. The CDR3 runs to 14 residues. Written as DNA, the CDR3 is TGTGCCAGCAGCTTGACCGGCGGACAAGAGACCCAGTACTTC. Protein product: CASSLTGGQETQYF.

This clonotype was picked up a small number of times. The chain recombines TRBV6-6 with TRBJ2-2; 9 positions match TRBD2. V gave up 7 bases and J gave up 5 bases; unmatched junction bases: 8. The CDR3 is 15 amino acids. Germline CDR1 and CDR2: MNHNY and SVGAGI (reference sequence). The CDR3 bases are TGTGCCAGCACCGAGACTAGCGGTGGGACCGGGGAGCTGTTTTTT. Its protein product is CASTETSGGTGELFF.

This clonotype was recorded at least ten times. The V and J genes are TRBV4-1 and TRBJ2-1; 9 nucleotides agree with TRBD2. The germline V gene encodes CDR1 MGHRA and CDR2 YSYEKL. V lost 6 bases and J lost 9; bases outside the gene matches: 12. The length of the CDR3 is 15 residues. CDR3 nucleotide sequence: TGCGCCAGCAGAAGACTGGGCGGGAGGGGAGGTGAGCAGTTCTTC. Its protein is CASRRLGGRGGEQFF.

The chain links TRBV2 to TRBJ2-1; D is unclear. The CDR3 extends over 12 amino acids. The ends were cut back, 5 bases at V and 4 bases at J, with 6 bases in the middle. Germline CDR1 is SNHLY and CDR2 is FYNNEI. For the CDR3, the DNA is TGTGCCAGCAGTTGGGTATACAATGAGCAGTTCTTC. This encodes CASSWVYNEQFF.

The table lists this clonotype with many counts. The rearrangement links TRBV5-1 to TRBJ2-6, with D perhaps TRBD2 (5 bases). V was clipped by 0 bases and J by 0 bases, with 16 bases between them. In germline, CDR1 is SGHRS, CDR2 YFSETQ. CDR3 length: 19 amino acids. The CDR3 sequence: CASSLAGNTRSSGANVLTF. In DNA form, the CDR3 reads TGCGCCAGCAGCTTGGCCGGGAACACCAGGAGCTCTGGGGCCAACGTCCTGACTTTC.

This chain connects TRBV11-3 to TRBJ2-3, with 7 positions matching TRBD2. V was clipped by 7 bases and J by 0 bases; unmatched bases: 13. Germline assignment: CDR1 SGHNT and CDR2 YENEEA. The CDR3 is 17 amino acids. The CDR3 reads CASNSPEAGLSTDTQYF. The CDR3 DNA reads TGTGCCAGCAACTCCCCCGAAGCGGGGCTAAGCACAGATACGCAGTATTTT.

This clonotype qualifies as medium-sized. CDR3 nucleotides: TGTGCCAGCAGACCGGGACTAGTCTACAATGAGCAGTTCTTC. Translated, it gives CASRPGLVYNEQFF. This rearrangement joins TRBV2 to TRBJ2-1; 8 bases agree with TRBD2. The CDR3 is made up of 14 amino acids. After removal of 6 bases from V and 3 bases from J, the junction contained 4 bases not matched to a gene. CDR1 and CDR2 (germline): SNHLY, FYNNEI.